Presented here are 6 T cell receptor beta chains from one specimen sequenced in a study of T cell responses to AZD1222 COVID-19 vaccine. Sequenced by immunoSEQ multiplex PCR; TCRdb stores in-frame clones only, minus some. The data contain about 140,000 clones, 70% to 90% of them seen just once; the ten biggest clones take up around 5%. The sequences come from peripheral blood, collected on day 0 of AZD1222 vaccination. These TCRs come from an adult in good health.

This chain connects TRBV5-1 to TRBJ2-1, with D perhaps matching TRBD1 or TRBD2 (5 bases each). CDR3 length equals 14 residues. V lost 4 bases, J lost 4 bases, and 12 bases lay in between. CDR1 is SGHRS and CDR2 is YFSETQ in the germline V gene. This CDR3 is CASSGDHLYNEQFF. The DNA of the CDR3 is TGCGCCAGCAGCGGGGACCACTTATACAATGAGCAGTTCTTC.

The CDR3 spells CASSPLSGAGVNEKLFF. The CDR3 DNA is TGTGCCAGCAGCCCATTGTCAGGTGCAGGGGTAAATGAAAAACTGTTTTTT. J is TRBJ1-4 and V is TRBV3-1 (or the pseudogene TRBV3-2); D perhaps matches TRBD1 (6 bases). This CDR3 has 17 amino acids. V shed 4 bases and J shed 5 bases, with 20 bases lying between them. Germline V CDR1 and CDR2: LGHDT, YNNKEL (reference sequence).

V is TRBV5-1 and J is TRBJ2-7; TRBD2 matches 7 bases. Germline V CDR1 and CDR2: SGHRS, YFSETQ. This CDR3 region has 15 residues. V was pared by 2 bases and J by 5 bases, with 10 bases of the junction left unmatched. The CDR3 loop is CASSLGLGERNEQYF. In DNA form, the CDR3 reads TGCGCCAGCAGCTTAGGACTAGGGGAGCGCAACGAGCAGTACTTC.

This rearrangement joins TRBV5-4 to TRBJ2-2; D is ambiguous. The CDR3 spans 15 residues. Per germline, CDR1 SGHNT and CDR2 YYREEE (reference sequence). V was pared by 4 bases and J by 7 bases, with 17 bases between. The CDR3 reads CASSPESRLVGELFF. In DNA form, the CDR3 reads TGTGCCAGCAGCCCAGAAAGCCGGTTGGTCGGGGAGCTGTTTTTT.

The CDR3 reads CASSLRTGFIYEQYF. The DNA of the CDR3 is TGTGCCAGCAGCCTTAGAACAGGGTTCATATACGAGCAGTACTTC. J is TRBJ2-7 and V is TRBV11-3; perhaps TRBD1 as D (6 bases). V was pared by 5 bases and J by 4 bases, with 18 bases between. The CDR3 extends over 15 amino acids. Germline loops: CDR1 SGHNT, CDR2 YENEEA.

The rearrangement joins TRBV18 to TRBJ2-7; 10 bases fit TRBD1. J was trimmed by 2 bases and V by 4 bases; bases with no gene match: 11. Germline V gene lookup returns CDR1 KGHSH and CDR2 LQKENI. The CDR3 runs to 17 residues. CDR3 DNA sequence: TGTGCCAGCTCACTTTTTGCGGTGACAGGGGGCCCCTACGAGCAGTACTTC. As protein: CASSLFAVTGGPYEQYF.